The 17 T cell receptor beta chains given below trace back to one sample, sequenced in a study of OX40 agonist ivuxolimab in advanced cancers. The method was immunoSEQ multiplex PCR; TCRdb's version includes in-frame clones alone and lacks a portion of them. The sample holds under 25,000 clones, about four fifths seen once. This specimen consisted of CD4+ or CD8+ T cells sorted from blood, obtained in a trial of the OX40 agonist ivuxolimab. These receptors were collected from an adult with an advanced solid tumor such as melanoma, head and neck, liver or kidney cancer.

CDR3 coding DNA: TGTGCCACCAGCAGAGGGCCGGGACCTAATCAGCCCCAGCATTTT. Translated: CATSRGPGPNQPQHF. The J gene is TRBJ1-5, the V gene TRBV15; a possible D gene is TRBD1 (5 bases). The germline V gene encodes CDR1 LNHNV and CDR2 YYDKDF (reference sequence). CDR3 length: 15 residues. The V gene lost 1 base and the J gene lost 4 bases, with 11 bases spanning the gap.

This chain uses TRBV5-6 with TRBJ1-4; possibly TRBD1 for D (6 bases). The germline gives CDR1 SGHDT, CDR2 YYEEEE. This CDR3 spans 15 amino acids. The V end was cut by 4 bases, the J end by 8 bases, with 18 bases between. The DNA of the CDR3 is TGTGCCAGCAGCCAGGACAGTTCCGAGGGAGAAAAACTGTTTTTT. Residues: CASSQDSSEGEKLFF.

This chain uses TRBV6-1 with TRBJ2-7; 7 bases line up with TRBD1. The CDR3 sequence is 13 residues long. Germline assignment: CDR1 MNHNS and CDR2 SASEGT. Unmatched junction bases numbered 2, after V lost 6 bases and J lost 0 bases. CDR3 amino acids: CASRGTVSYEQYF. Here the CDR3 DNA reads TGTGCCAGCAGGGGGACAGTCTCCTACGAGCAGTACTTC.

The chain combines TRBV2 with TRBJ2-7; 7 nucleotides line up with TRBD1. J gave up 2 bases and V 6 bases, and 4 bases lay outside the gene matches. Germline V gene sequence: CDR1 SNHLY, CDR2 FYNNEI. This CDR3 comprises 13 residues. CDR3 DNA: TGTGCCAGCAGGGGGGACAGACCCTACGAGCAGTACTTC. The encoded protein is CASRGDRPYEQYF.

A single count supports this clone. CDR3 sequence (DNA): TGTGCCAGCACCTCAGGGGGAAGGCGACAGCCCCAGCATTTT. This codes for CASTSGGRRQPQHF. The rearrangement links TRBV6-5 to TRBJ1-5, with TRBD1 matching 7 bases. The CDR3 sequence is 14 residues long. V dropped 7 bases and J dropped 7; count of bases not matched to a gene: 10. Germline loops: CDR1 MNHEY, CDR2 SVGAGI.

In the case of this clone: A much larger clone differs from this one at a single base, so this may be a read error. V is TRBV18 and J is TRBJ2-1; the D gene is possibly TRBD2 (6 bases). V lost 6 bases to trimming and J lost 4 bases, with 13 bases between them. The CDR3 length is 14 residues. Germline V gives CDR1 KGHSH, CDR2 LQKENI. The CDR3 region has the DNA TGTGCCAGCTCTGGGACTGGCGGTTACAATGAGCAGTTCTTC. It translates to CASSGTGGYNEQFF.

The chain combines TRBV10-2 with TRBJ2-5; D is perhaps TRBD1 or TRBD2 (7 bases each). The V gene's germline CDR1 is WSHSY and CDR2 SAAADI. V lost 8 bases and J lost 0, with 19 bases in between. CDR3 length equals 16 residues. In DNA, the CDR3 is TGCGCCAGCGGCCCGTCAGGGGGGGGACACCAAGAGACCCAGTACTTC. Translating it yields CASGPSGGGHQETQYF.

V is TRBV6-1 and J is TRBJ1-5; 9 bases agree with TRBD1. The J segment lost 2 bases and the V segment lost 10 bases, leaving 9 bases of the junction unmatched. Germline lookup yields CDR1 MNHNS and CDR2 SASEGT. This CDR3 contains 15 residues. CDR3 sequence reads: CATLDRGGGNQPQHF. In nucleotides, the CDR3 is TGTGCCACCCTAGACAGGGGGGGCGGCAATCAGCCCCAGCATTTT.

This chain connects TRBV9 to TRBJ2-7; D might be TRBD2 (5 bases). The CDR3 sequence is 14 residues long. The germline V gene encodes CDR1 SGDLS and CDR2 YYNGEE. Trimming left V 0 bases short and J 5 bases short, with 12 bases between. As DNA, the CDR3 is TGTGCCAGCAGCGTAGATCCGGGGATAAACGAGCAGTACTTC. Protein: CASSVDPGINEQYF.

The CDR3 loop reads CASRTWGAGTGELFF. CDR3 sequence (DNA): TGTGCCAGCAGGACTTGGGGGGCGGGCACCGGGGAGCTGTTTTTT. The V and J genes are TRBV27 and TRBJ2-2; either TRBD1 or TRBD2 may supply D (6 bases each). CDR3 size: 15 residues. V shed 6 bases and J shed 4 bases, with 15 bases lying between them. Germline V gene sequence: CDR1 MNHEY, CDR2 SMNVEV (reference sequence).

This chain uses TRBV27 with TRBJ1-6; 9 nucleotides agree with TRBD1. The ends lost 9 bases at V and 7 bases at J; junction bases unmatched: 7. The CDR3 spans 14 residues. The germline V gene encodes CDR1 MNHEY and CDR2 SMNVEV (reference sequence). CDR3 residues: CASAPGQGNSPLHF. The CDR3 bases are TGTGCCAGTGCCCCGGGACAGGGAAATTCACCCCTCCACTTT.

The J gene is TRBJ2-1, the V gene TRBV5-1; TRBD2 matches at 7 bases. With V trimmed by 0 bases and J by 4 bases, 1 base remained unmatched. Looked up from germline, CDR1 is SGHRS and CDR2 is YFSETQ. The length of the CDR3 is 14 residues. The CDR3 reads CASSLEAGYNEQFF. The CDR3 nucleotides are TGCGCCAGCAGCTTGGAAGCGGGATACAATGAGCAGTTCTTC.

V gene TRBV11-3 combines with J gene TRBJ1-1; 7 bases align to TRBD1. Looked up from germline, CDR1 is SGHNT and CDR2 is YENEEA. The CDR3 spans 15 residues. With 1 base clipped from V and 1 base from J, the junction kept 3 bases outside the gene matches. This CDR3 is CASSLGGTENTEAFF. The CDR3, as DNA: TGTGCCAGCAGCTTAGGAGGGACAGAGAACACTGAAGCTTTCTTT.

This clone is a singleton in its sample. The chain carries TRBV2 and TRBJ1-4; D may be TRBD1 (5 bases). The CDR3 loop spans 18 amino acids. Germline assignment: CDR1 SNHLY and CDR2 FYNNEI. V lost 6 bases and J 0 bases, leaving 20 bases between the germline ends. CDR3 sequence reads: CASSLRTWPLATNEKLFF. For the CDR3, the DNA is TGTGCCAGCAGCCTCCGGACATGGCCCCTCGCAACTAATGAAAAACTGTTTTTT.

The genes are TRBV13 and TRBJ2-4; D possibly matches TRBD1 or TRBD2 (6 bases each). Trimming cost V 0 bases and J 7 bases, with 13 bases left between them. The CDR3 runs to 15 residues. The germline gives CDR1 PRHDT, CDR2 FYEKMQ (reference sequence). The CDR3 sequence is CASSLGFGGRNIQYF. In DNA, the CDR3 is TGTGCCAGCAGCTTAGGGTTTGGGGGGCGGAACATTCAGTACTTC.

The J gene is TRBJ1-2, the V gene TRBV27; a weak D match, TRBD1 (6 bases). Trimming took 5 bases from V and 7 from J, leaving 23 bases between them. This CDR3 spans 16 amino acids. Germline CDR1 is MNHEY and CDR2 is SMNVEV (reference sequence). CDR3 nucleotide sequence: TGTGCCAGCAGTGCGATAACGAGCAGGGGAGTGGGTGGCTACACCTTC. Translation: CASSAITSRGVGGYTF.

The chain uses TRBV7-2 and TRBJ2-1; TRBD1 is a possible D gene (5 bases). CDR3 length equals 12 residues. Trimming shortened V by 2 bases and J by 7 bases, and 6 bases separated the two germline ends. In germline, CDR1 is SGHTA, CDR2 FQGNSA. DNA of the CDR3: TGTGCCAGCAGCTTAACAGGTAATGAGCAGTTCTTC. It yields the protein CASSLTGNEQFF. The full variable domain, its missing parts supplied by reference TRBV7-2 and TRBJ2-1, is GAGVSQSPSNKVTEKGKDVELRCDPISGHTALYWYRQSLGQGLEFLIYFQGNSAPDKSGLPSDRFSAERTGGSVSTLTIQRTQQEDSAVYLCASSLTGNEQFFGPGTRLTVL.